This T cell receptor (beta chain) was identified during a study of OX40 agonist ivuxolimab in advanced cancers. Study in general: Patients in the trial were receiving intravenous ivuxolimab every 2 weeks, at doses of 0.01 to 10 mg/kg. Past anti-PD-1, anti-PD-L1 or anti-CTLA-4 therapy was accepted, and 30% to 50% had received some.

Profiling relied on immunoSEQ multiplex PCR, and the TCRdb table lists in-frame clones only, not all of them. The sample lists fewer than 85,000 clones, 70% to 90% occurring once. As regards this clone: Its antigen remains unknown.

Findings and limits, study-wide: There was clonal expansion of CD4+ and CD8+ blood T cells by week 6 at 0.1 to 3.0 mg/kg. CD8+ T cells averaged more expanded clones than CD4+.

Trimming at V came to 2 bases and at J to 4 bases, leaving 1 base not matched to a gene. Germline loops: CDR1 SEHNR, CDR2 FQNEAQ (reference sequence). The CDR3 is made up of 13 amino acids. This specimen was CD4+ or CD8+ T cells sorted from blood, taken in a trial of the OX40 agonist ivuxolimab. This clonotype was sampled from an adult with an advanced solid tumor such as melanoma, head and neck, liver or kidney cancer. J is TRBJ2-7 and V is TRBV7-9; TRBD1 matches at 8 bases. For the CDR3, the DNA is TGTGCCAGCAGCTTACAGGGGGCGTACGAGCAGTACTTC. Its translation is CASSLQGAYEQYF.